In its sample, the clone carrying this T cell receptor (beta chain) was seen a few times. The antigen remains unidentified. TCR alpha and TCR beta cDNA libraries with sample barcodes and UMIs came from 5'RACE using constant-segment primers. TCRdb re-derived calls from the 5' RACE reads in MiXCR, one entry per CDR3 protein. Among around 320,000 distinct CDR3 sequences listed, roughly a fifth were seen once. The data were obtained in a study of T-cell memory formation after mild COVID-19. CDR3 length: 16 residues. Germline CDR1 reads LGHDT; CDR2 reads YNNKEL (reference sequence). With 0 bases removed from V and 0 bases from J, the gap between germline ends came to 9 bases. Study-wide findings and caveats: Several responding clones turned up in pre-infection memory, indicating that cross-reactive memory may have taken part. The study found balanced CD4/CD8 in clones contracting day 15 to 85 and a CD4+ lean in later expanders.

The rearrangement uses TRBV3-1 and TRBJ2-4; the D is unclear. The source is a man aged 18 to 35 who had mild COVID-19 (a few samples of this study predate the infection). Cell type and time point are not known. The specimen was PBMCs or a T cell subset sorted from them (not recorded which). The CDR3: CASSQDWRLAKNIQYF. In DNA form, the CDR3 reads TGTGCCAGCAGCCAAGATTGGCGCTTAGCCAAAAACATTCAGTACTTC.